A selection of T cell receptor beta chains follows, all from one sample in a study of blood T cell repertoires in COVID-19. The repertoire was sequenced with immunoSEQ multiplex PCR; TCRdb's copy has only in-frame clones and lacks some. The sample shows some 360,000 clones, roughly 90% of them seen only once. The specimen sequenced was PBMCs or T cells enriched from blood (not recorded which). Receptors originate from a woman aged 30 to 39 who had been exposed to COVID-19. CDR3s include the opening cysteine and the closing phenylalanine or tryptophan. A D gene is named only where the DNA matches it firmly. The listing skips clone size in some rows; elsewhere it reads once, few, many or a size class.

J gene,V gene,D gene,clone size,CDR3 length,CDR3 DNA,CDR3 protein
TRBJ2-1,TRBV11-3,TRBD2,-,13,TGTGCCAGCAGCGCACCGGGACTAGCGGGTCCGTTCTTC,CASSAPGLAGPFF
TRBJ1-1,TRBV9,-,-,14,TGTGCCAGCAGCGTAGGCAACTTGAACACTGAAGCTTTCTTT,CASSVGNLNTEAFF
TRBJ2-1,TRBV5-1,TRBD2,-,15,TGCGCCAGCAGCCCAGGGACTAGCAATAGTAATGAGCAGTTCTTC,CASSPGTSNSNEQFF
TRBJ2-7,TRBV5-4,TRBD2,-,17,TGTGCCAGCAGCCGCGGGGCAGCAGGACTAGCCCCCTACGAGCAGTACTTC,CASSRGAAGLAPYEQYF
TRBJ2-6,TRBV5-1,TRBD1,few,18,TGCGCCAGCAGCGCCTCCGGGACAGGGGCCTCTGGGGCCAACGTCCTGACTTTC,CASSASGTGASGANVLTF
TRBJ1-1,TRBV19,-,-,13,TGTGCCAGTAGTGCAGGGATTTGGTCGGAACCTTTCTTT,CASSAGIWSEPFF
TRBJ2-2,TRBV19,TRBD1,once,16,TGTGCCAGTAGTTCCTCCCGGGACAGGCCCTCCGGGGAGCTGTTTTTT,CASSSSRDRPSGELFF
TRBJ1-6,TRBV5-4,-,-,14,TGTGCCAGCAGCCGAGGGGGAGTAGGATCACCCCTCCACTTT,CASSRGGVGSPLHF
TRBJ1-1,TRBV7-6,-,-,16,TGTGCCAGCAGCTCCCGTGGAGGGGAAATGAACACTGAAGCTTTCTTT,CASSSRGGEMNTEAFF
TRBJ2-7,TRBV19,-,-,12,TGTGCCAGTAGTGCAGACACCTACGAGCAGTACTTC,CASSADTYEQYF
TRBJ1-2,TRBV28,-,few,14,TGTGCCAGCAGGTTGGCAGGGGAATCCTATGGCTACACCTTC,CASRLAGESYGYTF
TRBJ1-1,TRBV27,-,-,17,TGTGCCAGCAGTATTCCTACTTCAGTGACAGAGAACACTGAAGCTTTCTTT,CASSIPTSVTENTEAFF
TRBJ2-2,TRBV7-6,TRBD1,-,16,TGTGCCAGCAGTCACAGGGGTCGGGGTCTTTCCGGGGAGCTGTTTTTT,CASSHRGRGLSGELFF
TRBJ2-1,TRBV3-1/TRBV3-2,-,-,16,TGTGCCAGCAGCCAAGCTGTGGGAGCCCCCTACAATGAGCAGTTCTTC,CASSQAVGAPYNEQFF
TRBJ1-1,TRBV28,TRBD1,-,14,TGTGCCAGCAGTTTTCGAGGGGGCTTAACTGAAGCTTTCTTT,CASSFRGGLTEAFF
TRBJ1-5,TRBV7-6,TRBD1,-,20,TGTGCCAGCAGCCCACTGAGTGGTTGGGAGACAGGGGGCTCTGGTCAGCCCCAGCATTTT,CASSPLSGWETGGSGQPQHF
TRBJ2-1,TRBV4-2,-,-,16,TGTGCCAGCAGCCAAGATAGAGTAGCGGCCTACAATGAGCAGTTCTTC,CASSQDRVAAYNEQFF
TRBJ1-1,TRBV18,TRBD1,few,19,TGTGCCAGCTCACGGAGGGGATCGAGGGGGCGTGCGGGAAACACTGAAGCTTTCTTT,CASSRRGSRGRAGNTEAFF
TRBJ1-4,TRBV29-1,TRBD1,-,16,TGCAGCGTTGAAATAGCCGGACAGGGTGAGAATGAAAAACTGTTTTTT,CSVEIAGQGENEKLFF
TRBJ2-5,TRBV9,-,once,15,TGTGCCAGCAGCGTAGGGTCACTTCTCCAAGAGACCCAGTACTTC,CASSVGSLLQETQYF
TRBJ2-1,TRBV5-4,TRBD1,once,14,TGTGCCACTACTCCGGGACAGCCGGACAATGAGCAGTTCTTC,CATTPGQPDNEQFF
TRBJ2-1,TRBV29-1,-,-,18,TGCAGCGCCCGACTAGGGCTACTCAGGGGGAGCTCCTACAATGAGCAGTTCTTC,CSARLGLLRGSSYNEQFF
TRBJ2-2,TRBV28,TRBD2,-,13,TGTGCCCTTAGCGGGGCGAACACCGGGGAGCTGTTTTTT,CALSGANTGELFF
TRBJ2-2,TRBV4-1,-,-,16,TGCGCCAGCAGCCAAGAAGGACAATTAAACACCGGGGAGCTGTTTTTT,CASSQEGQLNTGELFF
TRBJ2-1,TRBV27,-,-,15,TGTGCCAGCACCTTTAGCGGAAGCTCCTACAATGAGCAGTTCTTC,CASTFSGSSYNEQFF
TRBJ2-3,TRBV5-1,TRBD2,-,17,TGCGCCAGCAGCGGGCTCCTAGCGGGAAAAGGGCCAGATACGCAGTATTTT,CASSGLLAGKGPDTQYF
TRBJ1-2,TRBV27,-,-,15,TGTGCCAGCAGTTTACAGGGAGGTGTGGGCTATGGCTACACCTTC,CASSLQGGVGYGYTF
TRBJ1-5,TRBV28,TRBD1,-,14,TGTGCCAGCAGACAGGGACAGCCCGGTCAGCCCCAGCATTTT,CASRQGQPGQPQHF
TRBJ1-2,TRBV2,TRBD1,-,14,TGTGCCAGCAGTGAACTGGGGACAGCTTATGGCTACACCTTC,CASSELGTAYGYTF
TRBJ2-7,TRBV6-1,TRBD2,-,18,TGTGCCAGCAGTGAAGCGGGGGGACTAGGAGTGGGGAACTACGAGCAGTACTTC,CASSEAGGLGVGNYEQYF
TRBJ1-5,TRBV5-1,-,few,15,TGCGCCAGCAGCTTGGGTCAGGATATCAATCAGCCCCAGCATTTT,CASSLGQDINQPQHF
TRBJ2-1,TRBV6-5,TRBD2,-,14,TGTGCCAGCAAGCTCCGACTAGCTAGGAATGAGCAGTTCTTC,CASKLRLARNEQFF
TRBJ2-7,TRBV28,-,-,14,TGTGCCAGCAGTTTTAAAGCGCGACTCTACGAGCAGTACTTC,CASSFKARLYEQYF
TRBJ2-1,TRBV19,-,-,11,TGTGCCAGTGGGCCCGCGGGGTTTCAGTTCTTC,CASGPAGFQFF
TRBJ1-1,TRBV28,-,-,12,TGTGCCAGTCTTCTAGGGAACACTGAAGCTTTCTTT,CASLLGNTEAFF
TRBJ2-7,TRBV7-9,TRBD2,-,14,TGTGCCAGCAGCAATAGCGGGAGTTGGGACGAGCAGTACTTC,CASSNSGSWDEQYF
TRBJ2-7,TRBV3-1/TRBV3-2,TRBD2,-,15,TGTGCCAGCAGCCCCTCTAGCGGGAGGGCCTACGAGCAGTACTTC,CASSPSSGRAYEQYF
TRBJ2-1,TRBV5-1,TRBD2,-,17,TGCGCCAGCAGCTTGGTCGGGACTAGCGGGAGGTGGTATGAGCAGTTCTTC,CASSLVGTSGRWYEQFF
TRBJ1-6,TRBV7-9,TRBD1,-,18,TGTGCCAGCAGCTCCGGGACAGGGGGCGATTCCTATAATTCACCCCTCCACTTT,CASSSGTGGDSYNSPLHF
TRBJ2-7,TRBV3-1/TRBV3-2,-,once,15,TGTGCCAGCAGCCAAGATGCGAGTAGCTCCTACGAGCAGTACTTC,CASSQDASSSYEQYF
TRBJ2-7,TRBV13,-,-,13,TGTGCCAGCAGTCTGTCTCGGGGTTACGAGCAGTACTTC,CASSLSRGYEQYF
TRBJ1-3,TRBV3-1/TRBV3-2,-,-,18,TGTGCCAGCAGCCCCGAACCAATCGGGAGGACATCTGGAAACACCATATATTTT,CASSPEPIGRTSGNTIYF
TRBJ2-4,TRBV29-1,TRBD2,-,14,TGCAGTATTTACGATAGCGGGAGTAAAAACATTCAGTACTTC,CSIYDSGSKNIQYF
TRBJ2-5,TRBV7-9,TRBD2,-,13,TGTGCCAGCACCCAACTAGCGGGAGAGACCCAGTACTTC,CASTQLAGETQYF
TRBJ1-1,TRBV16,-,-,13,TGTGCCAACCAACAGGGACCGAACACTGAAGCTTTCTTT,CANQQGPNTEAFF
TRBJ1-1,TRBV7-2,-,-,14,TGTGCCAGCAGCCCAAGCGGGGGCCCCTTTGAAGCTTTCTTT,CASSPSGGPFEAFF
TRBJ2-1,TRBV3-1/TRBV3-2,-,-,14,TGTGCCAGCAGCCCGGAGTTTATGGGACACGAGCAGTTCTTC,CASSPEFMGHEQFF
TRBJ2-2,TRBV19,TRBD2,-,16,TGTGCCAGCCGCCCAGGACTAGCGGGGAACACCGGGGAGCTGTTTTTT,CASRPGLAGNTGELFF